This T cell receptor beta chain was recorded in a study of Graves' ophthalmopathy and Graves' hyperthyroidism. The germline V and J ends were trimmed by 1 base and 6 bases, with 12 bases remaining between them. Looked up from germline, CDR1 is DFQATT and CDR2 is SNEGSKA (reference sequence). The CDR3 is 13 amino acids. In this sample, this clonotype turned up many times. Amplification of the TCR beta CDR3 regions used RNA transcripts (as template). First-round RT-PCR used HTBI primers; second-round multiplex PCR followed. TCRdb used MiXCR to reprocess the multiplex PCR reads, holding one entry per CDR3 protein. The sample lists 200,000 to 250,000 distinct CDR3 sequences, about 22% occurring once.

Sequencing was done on a sample of peripheral blood. This receptor was identified in a woman aged 50 to 60 with Graves' ophthalmopathy. The chain employs TRBV20-1 and TRBJ1-1; D gene unclear. In nucleotides, the CDR3 is TGCAGTGCTAGAGGCGTGTGGAATGCTGAAGCTTTCTTT. It specifies CSARGVWNAEAFF.